Presented here are 26 T cell receptor beta chains from one specimen sequenced in a study of T cells in Graves' hyperthyroidism and ophthalmopathy. Authors of the study amplified TCR beta CDR3 regions from RNA transcripts. When the TCR CDR3 underwent first-round RT-PCR, the HTBI primer set was used. A single record per CDR3 protein comes from TCRdb applying MiXCR to the multiplex PCR reads. The sample carries 450,000 to 700,000 distinct CDR3 sequences, roughly 50% recorded once. Sequenced sample: peripheral blood or thyroid tissue (not recorded which). Receptors were obtained from an adult woman with Graves' disease, either hyperthyroidism or ophthalmopathy (not recorded which).

This clonotype has only one observation. The genes are TRBV10-3 and TRBJ1-2; D remains unclear. Trimming removed 7 bases at V and 3 bases at J, with 15 bases between. The germline CDR1 and CDR2 sequences are ENHRY and SYGVKD. The CDR3 runs 14 residues. In DNA form, the CDR3 reads TGTGCCATCAACGCGGGCAGAACAGACTATGGCTACACCTTC. Residues: CAINAGRTDYGYTF.

This clonotype was counted at least ten times. The V gene is TRBV29-1, the J gene TRBJ2-6; D remains unclear. The CDR3 covers 12 residues. CDR1 and CDR2 (germline): SQVTM, ANQGSEA. V lost 4 bases and J lost 3, with 4 bases in between. CDR3 DNA: TGCAGCGTTGTCAGTGGGGCCAACGTCCTGACTTTC. This gives the protein CSVVSGANVLTF.

The rearrangement joins TRBV6-1 to TRBJ2-7; 10 nucleotides agree with TRBD2. The assigned J gene may be wrong: the sequence end matches TRBJ2-1 better. Germline V gene data show CDR1 as MNHNS and CDR2 as SASEGT. The CDR3 is made up of 15 amino acids. CDR3: CASRVGLAEHNEQFF. CDR3 in DNA: TGTGCCAGCAGGGTAGGACTAGCGGAGCACAATGAGCAGTTCTTC.

This sequence joins TRBV15 and TRBJ2-1; 7 bases match TRBD2. J was trimmed by 2 bases and V by 2 bases; bases with no gene match: 3. Germline CDR1 reads LNHNV; CDR2 reads YYDKDF (reference sequence). CDR3 size: 15 residues. CDR3 sequence (DNA): TGTGCCACCAGCAGAATACTAGCGCCCTACAATGAGCAGTTCTTC. Translated, it gives CATSRILAPYNEQFF.

This clonotype was detected many times. The V call is TRBV30, the J call TRBJ1-1; tentative D call: TRBD1 (5 bases). CDR3 length: 14 residues. The V gene's germline CDR1 is GTSNPN and CDR2 SVGIG (reference sequence). V shed 1 base and J shed 1 base, with 10 bases lying between them. In nucleotides, the CDR3 is TGTGCCTGGAGTGCGCCCGGGACGAACACTGAAGCTTTCTTT. It translates to CAWSAPGTNTEAFF.

The sample holds many counts of this clonotype. This sequence joins TRBV5-1 and TRBJ2-7, with D possibly being TRBD1 (5 bases). The CDR3 contains 12 residues. V dropped 2 bases and J dropped 5 bases, with 8 bases sitting between them. CDR1 SGHRS and CDR2 YFSETQ come from the germline V gene. The CDR3 DNA sequence: TGCGCCAGCAGCTTTCAGGGAAACGAGCAGTACTTC. Translated: CASSFQGNEQYF.

This clonotype was recorded many times. The chain has TRBV10-3 and TRBJ1-2; D is undetermined. CDR3 length equals 13 residues. With 2 bases removed from V and 4 bases from J, the gap between germline ends came to 8 bases. Germline loops: CDR1 ENHRY, CDR2 SYGVKD. DNA of the CDR3: TGTGCCATCAGTGAGGAGAGGAGCTATGGCTACACCTTC. The encoded protein is CAISEERSYGYTF.

This clonotype was observed a handful of times. The chain uses TRBV7-2 and TRBJ1-2; D is unclear. V was cut by 8 bases and J by 12 bases, with 13 bases left in between. This CDR3 comprises 10 residues. Looked up from germline, CDR1 is SGHTA and CDR2 is FQGNSA. CDR3 sequence reads: CASVDDGNTF. The CDR3 region has the DNA TGTGCCAGCGTGGACGACGGAAACACCTTC.

The chain employs TRBV7-8 and TRBJ2-5, with 7 bases aligning to TRBD1. V shed 6 bases, J shed 9 bases, and the junction held 16 bases outside the gene matches. The CDR3 has 15 amino acids. Germline assignment: CDR1 SGHVS and CDR2 FQNEAQ. In DNA, the CDR3 is TGTGCCAGCAGACCTCGGACAGGCCCCAATCAGCCCCAGTACTTC. Translating gives CASRPRTGPNQPQYF. The full variable domain, rest sourced from reference TRBV7-8 and TRBJ2-5, is GAGVSQSPRYKVAKRGQDVALRCDPISGHVSLFWYQQALGQGPEFLTYFQNEAQLDKSGLPSDRFFAERPEGSVSTLKIQRTQQEDSAVYLCASRPRTGPNQPQYFGPGTRLLVL.

This clonotype was observed many times. The genes are TRBV19 and TRBJ1-1; 7 positions match TRBD1. CDR1 and CDR2 from the germline V gene are LNHDA and SQIVND (reference sequence). The CDR3 loop spans 11 amino acids. Trimming took 9 bases from V and 11 from J; bases not matched to a gene: 9. The CDR3 sequence: CASREGAMAFF. The CDR3, as DNA: TGTGCCAGCCGTGAGGGGGCTATGGCTTTCTTT.

The V and J genes are TRBV19 and TRBJ1-4, with 9 bases identical to TRBD1. The germline gives CDR1 LNHDA, CDR2 SQIVND (reference sequence). This CDR3 comprises 15 residues. Unmatched junction bases numbered 5, after V lost 4 bases and J lost 5 bases. The CDR3 region has the DNA TGTGCCAGTAGTACCGCAACAGGGGGCAATGAAAAACTGTTTTTT. The encoded protein is CASSTATGGNEKLFF.

This clonotype was picked up many times. CDR3 amino acids: CASSGTGSSYEQYF. In DNA form, the CDR3 reads TGTGCCAGCAGCGGAACAGGGAGCTCCTACGAGCAGTACTTC. This chain joins TRBV4-2 and TRBJ2-7; D possibly corresponds to TRBD1 (6 bases). The CDR3 has 14 residues. Germline V gene sequence: CDR1 LGHNA, CDR2 YNFKEQ. V was trimmed by 5 bases and J by 0 bases, leaving 11 bases between them.

As regards this clonotype: Germline and junction disagree at one end, which may indicate a read error. The gene calls are TRBV19 and TRBJ2-2, with TRBD2 identical over 13 bases. The CDR3 is 13 residues long. Germline V gene lookup returns CDR1 LNHDA and CDR2 SQIVND (reference sequence). The CDR3 DNA reads as TGTGCCAGTAGCTCCGGGACTAGCGGGGATCTGTTTTTT. Translated, it gives CASSSGTSGDLFF.

This clonotype was seen ten or more times. The genes are TRBV5-1 and TRBJ2-5; D is perhaps TRBD2 (7 bases). The germline V and J ends were trimmed by 4 bases and 2 bases, with 12 bases remaining between them. The CDR3 runs to 14 residues. Germline assignment: CDR1 SGHRS and CDR2 YFSETQ. The DNA for the CDR3 is TGCGCCAGCAGCACAGGGACTATGCAAGAGACCCAGTACTTC. As protein: CASSTGTMQETQYF.

Ten or more counts support this clonotype. This chain uses TRBV11-2 with TRBJ2-6; D is perhaps TRBD1 or TRBD2 (5 bases each). Trimming pared 7 bases from V and 4 bases from J, leaving 14 bases between. The germline CDR1 and CDR2 sequences are SGHAT and FQNNGV. This CDR3 spans 15 amino acids. CDR3 loop: CASTSLGDGANVLTF. CDR3 in DNA: TGTGCCAGCACAAGTTTAGGGGACGGGGCCAACGTCCTGACTTTC.

V and J are TRBV5-1 and TRBJ1-4; 7 nucleotides align to TRBD1. The CDR3 is 14 amino acids. Germline V gene lookup returns CDR1 SGHRS and CDR2 YFSETQ. The J segment lost 5 bases and the V segment lost 7 bases, leaving 8 bases of the junction unmatched. CDR3 sequence (DNA): TGCGCCAGCCTACCTGGGACAGACAATGAAAAACTGTTTTTT. This encodes CASLPGTDNEKLFF.

V gene TRBV5-1 combines with J gene TRBJ2-3; D gene unclear. Germline CDR1 and CDR2: SGHRS and YFSETQ. This CDR3 is 15 amino acids long. Trimming took 0 bases from V and 1 from J, leaving 9 bases between them. CDR3 amino acids: CASSLAPRRTDTQYF. The CDR3, as DNA: TGCGCCAGCAGCTTGGCTCCCCGTCGCACAGATACGCAGTATTTT.

There are a few counts of this clonotype. The chain couples TRBV28 to TRBJ2-7, with D possibly matching TRBD1 (5 bases). Per the germline V gene, CDR1 is MDHEN and CDR2 is SYDVKM. This CDR3 spans 12 amino acids. Trimming removed 7 bases at V and 2 bases at J, with 9 bases between. The CDR3 bases are TGTGCCAGCAAGGCAGGGACCTACGAGCAGTACTTC. As protein: CASKAGTYEQYF.

This clonotype has just one count. The V and J genes are TRBV2 and TRBJ1-1, with 9 bases that match TRBD1. The germline gives CDR1 SNHLY, CDR2 FYNNEI. This CDR3 is built from 17 residues. The J segment lost 6 bases and the V segment lost 0 bases, leaving 11 bases of the junction unmatched. The CDR3 here is CASSEAAPGQGRPEAFF. Here the CDR3 DNA reads TGTGCCAGCAGTGAAGCGGCGCCCGGACAGGGGAGGCCTGAAGCTTTCTTT.

This clonotype came up a few times. A read error may be the cause here, since a much bigger clone is one base away. The chain recombines TRBV10-2 with TRBJ2-7; no definite D call. Germline V gives CDR1 WSHSY, CDR2 SAAADI. V was shortened by 2 bases and J by 6 bases, with 5 bases between the two germline ends. The CDR3 is 11 amino acids. The CDR3 here is CASSEVAEQYF. In DNA, the CDR3 is TGCGCCAGCAGTGAGGTCGCCGAGCAGTACTTC.

The rearrangement joins TRBV4-1 to TRBJ2-7; a possible D gene is TRBD2 (6 bases). Trimming pared 5 bases from V and 1 base from J, leaving 15 bases between. This CDR3 is built from 15 residues. Per germline, CDR1 MGHRA and CDR2 YSYEKL. For the CDR3, the DNA is TGCGCCAGCAGCTTAGCGCGGGGACCGTCCTACGAGCAGTACTTC. This codes for CASSLARGPSYEQYF.

This clonotype was counted many times. This chain uses TRBV9 with TRBJ1-6; D might be TRBD1 (5 bases). The CDR3 consists of 16 residues. V lost 4 bases and J 6 bases, leaving 17 bases between the germline ends. In germline, CDR1 is SGDLS, CDR2 YYNGEE. CDR3 sequence reads: CASSPRGTSVNSPLHF. CDR3 DNA: TGTGCCAGCAGCCCCCGGGGGACTTCTGTTAATTCACCCCTCCACTTT.

This clonotype was found many times. The V gene is TRBV7-8, the J gene TRBJ1-3; no clear D. Trimming removed 2 bases from V and 0 bases from J, with 17 bases in between. The germline CDR1 and CDR2 sequences are SGHVS and FQNEAQ. The CDR3 extends over 18 amino acids. The CDR3 DNA is TGTGCCAGCAGCTTAAGATCTCGGAATCTCTTCTCTGGAAACACCATATATTTT. Translating gives CASSLRSRNLFSGNTIYF.

This clonotype has ten or more counts. This sequence joins TRBV6-5 and TRBJ1-2; TRBD1 agrees at 8 bases. The V gene's germline CDR1 is MNHEY and CDR2 SVGAGI. V was pared by 6 bases and J by 6 bases, with 6 bases of the junction left unmatched. CDR3 length: 13 amino acids. CDR3 DNA: TGTGCCAGCAGCCGCGGACAGGGTGATGGCTACACCTTC. Its protein product is CASSRGQGDGYTF.

This clonotype was seen just once. Mismatch with germline at one junction end may stem from a read error. The chain joins TRBV19 to TRBJ1-5; no clear D. The CDR3 spans 15 residues. Per the germline V gene, CDR1 is LNHDA and CDR2 is SQIVND (reference sequence). This CDR3 reads CASSILSDSNQPQHF. The CDR3 DNA follows: TGTGCCAGTAGTATACTCAGCGATAGCAATCAGCCCCAGCATTTC. The complete variable domain, with remaining parts taken from reference TRBV19 and TRBJ1-5, reads DGGITQSPKYLFRKEGQNVTLSCEQNLNHDAMYWYRQDPGQGLRLIYYSQIVNDFQKGDIAEGYSVSREKKESFPLTVTSAQKNPTAFYLCASSILSDSNQPQHFGDGTRLSIL.

This clonotype showed up just a few times. J is TRBJ2-5 and V is TRBV28; 13 bases line up with TRBD2. The V segment lost 7 bases and the J segment 5 bases; nucleotides outside the gene matches: 10. Germline V gene lookup returns CDR1 MDHEN and CDR2 SYDVKM. CDR3 length: 16 residues. In DNA, the CDR3 is TGTGCCAGCACCACCCTAGGACTAGCGGGAGTCGAGACCCAGTACTTC. Residues: CASTTLGLAGVETQYF.